These 21 T cell receptor beta chains originate from one sample sequenced in a study of lung T cells in sarcoidosis with Löfgren's syndrome. Each CDR3 protein gets one entry after TCRdb re-called the reads with MiXCR. Of around 60,000 distinct CDR3 sequences listed, 20% to 25% are singletons. The sample taken for sequencing was CD4+ T cells from PBMCs. These receptors were obtained from a human donor with sarcoidosis (Löfgren's syndrome or another form), or a control subject (not recorded which).

The chain's CDR3 is CASSIDRTGLNEQFF. CDR3 sequence (DNA): TGTGCCAGTAGTATAGATAGGACAGGTCTCAATGAGCAGTTCTTC. The chain joins TRBV19 to TRBJ2-1; 7 bases are shared with TRBD1. The V gene end was trimmed by 0 bases and the J gene end by 6 bases; junction bases not matched to a gene: 5. Germline V gene data show CDR1 as LNHDA and CDR2 as SQIVND (reference sequence). CDR3 length equals 15 residues.

This sequence joins TRBV11-2 and TRBJ2-5, with D perhaps being TRBD1 or TRBD2 (5 bases each). The CDR3 has 14 residues. V was shortened by 5 bases and J by 7 bases, with 17 bases between the two germline ends. Per the germline V gene, CDR1 is SGHAT and CDR2 is FQNNGV. The CDR3 coding sequence is TGTGCCAGCAGCCCAGAGGGGCTAGCCAGGACCCAGTACTTC. Its protein is CASSPEGLARTQYF. The variable domain in full, completed from reference TRBV11-2 and TRBJ2-5, reads EAGVAQSPRYKIIEKRQSVAFWCNPISGHATLYWYQQILGQGPKLLIQFQNNGVVDDSQLPKDRFSAERLKGVDSTLKIQPAKLEDSAVYLCASSPEGLARTQYFGPGTRLLVL.

This clonotype was seen only a few times. This sequence joins TRBV14 and TRBJ2-1; D is possibly TRBD2 (5 bases). This CDR3 contains 16 residues. The germline V gene has CDR1 SGHDN and CDR2 FVKESK. V was shortened by 1 base and J by 0 bases, with 10 bases between the two germline ends. Written as DNA, the CDR3 is TGTGCCAGCAGCCAAGGCGCGGGTAACTCCTACAATGAGCAGTTCTTC. Its protein product is CASSQGAGNSYNEQFF. The full variable domain, its missing parts supplied by reference TRBV14 and TRBJ2-1, is EAGVTQFPSHSVIEKGQTVTLRCDPISGHDNLYWYRRVMGKEIKFLLHFVKESKQDESGMPNNRFLAERTGGTYSTLKVQPAELEDSGVYFCASSQGAGNSYNEQFFGPGTRLTVL.

This clonotype appeared many times. The chain recombines TRBV7-9 with TRBJ1-5, with 7 bases identical to TRBD1. The CDR3 has 15 amino acids. Germline values: CDR1 SEHNR, CDR2 FQNEAQ (reference sequence). J lost 9 bases, V lost 4 bases, and 12 bases had no gene match. Here the CDR3 DNA reads TGTGCCAGCAGCTCCGGGGGGCAGGGGGTATCGCCCCAGCATTTT. Translating it yields CASSSGGQGVSPQHF. The variable domain in full, with the rest retrieved from reference TRBV7-9 and TRBJ1-5, is DTGVSQNPRHKITKRGQNVTFRCDPISEHNRLYWYRQTLGQGPEFLTYFQNEAQLEKSRLLSDRFSAERPKGSFSTLEIQRTEQGDSAMYLCASSSGGQGVSPQHFGDGTRLSIL.

This clonotype has only a few counts. The rearrangement links TRBV5-5 to TRBJ1-1; D gene unclear. Trimming removed 4 bases from V and 0 bases from J, with 7 bases in between. Germline V lookup: CDR1 SGHKS, CDR2 YYEKEE (reference sequence). The CDR3 spans 13 residues. The CDR3 region is CASSAPLNTEAFF. CDR3 DNA sequence: TGTGCCAGCAGCGCTCCATTGAACACTGAAGCTTTCTTT.

The chain uses TRBV24-1 and TRBJ1-1; D may be TRBD1 (6 bases). This CDR3 is built from 19 residues. Between the trimmed V and J ends, which lost 0 bases and 0 bases, there was a span of 19 bases. Per the germline V gene, CDR1 is KGHDR and CDR2 is SFDVKD. The CDR3 spells CATSDLRQGPTQMNTEAFF. CDR3 DNA sequence: TGTGCCACCAGTGATTTGCGGCAGGGGCCGACCCAGATGAACACTGAAGCTTTCTTT.

This clonotype was counted a few times. The rearrangement joins TRBV3-1 to TRBJ2-3; 7 bases line up with TRBD1. Germline V lookup: CDR1 LGHDT, CDR2 YNNKEL (reference sequence). J lost 7 bases, V lost 0 bases, and 10 bases had no gene match. The CDR3 has 16 amino acids. The CDR3 sequence is CASSQDQKGARNTQYF. CDR3 sequence (DNA): TGTGCCAGCAGCCAAGATCAGAAGGGGGCTCGGAATACGCAGTATTTT.

There are many counts of this clonotype. The V call is TRBV6-1, the J call TRBJ2-7; D gene uncertain. The germline V gene has CDR1 MNHNS and CDR2 SASEGT. This CDR3 spans 14 amino acids. With 5 bases removed from V and 2 bases from J, the gap between germline ends came to 13 bases. CDR3 loop: CASSTRVGPYEQYV. The CDR3 DNA is TGTGCCAGCAGTACCCGAGTTGGGCCCTACGAGCAGTACGTC.

This clonotype came up many times. The J gene is TRBJ2-2, the V gene TRBV6-1; 9 bases agree with TRBD1. Germline CDR1 MNHNS, CDR2 SASEGT. The CDR3 is made up of 17 amino acids. Unmatched junction bases numbered 10, after V lost 4 bases and J lost 4 bases. The CDR3 DNA follows: TGTGCCAGCAGTGGAACACAGGGGGCGGACATCACCGGGGAGCTGTTTTTT. Its protein is CASSGTQGADITGELFF.

For this clonotype: Likely a read error: the CDR3 ends without its conserved phenylalanine or tryptophan. The gene calls are TRBV28 and TRBJ2-5, with 11 bases matching TRBD2. The CDR3 is 16 amino acids. V gave up 6 bases and J gave up 4 bases; unmatched junction bases: 10. CDR1 MDHEN and CDR2 SYDVKM come from the germline V gene. CDR3 sequence: CASRTSGAARGETQYS. The CDR3, as DNA: TGTGCCAGCAGGACTAGCGGGGCCGCGAGGGGAGAGACCCAGTACTCC.

This clonotype has ten or more counts. The chain employs TRBV28 and TRBJ1-1; no clear D gene. This CDR3 has 12 residues. Germline CDR1 is MDHEN and CDR2 is SYDVKM. The V and J ends lost 5 bases and 6 bases respectively, with 10 bases between them. The CDR3 sequence is CASSPSPAEAFF. In nucleotides, the CDR3 is TGTGCCAGCAGTCCCTCCCCAGCTGAAGCTTTCTTT.

Comment on this clonotype: A read error may explain this, as a much larger clone is one base away. This rearrangement joins TRBV28 to TRBJ1-2, with TRBD1 as a possible D gene (5 bases). In germline, CDR1 is MDHEN, CDR2 SYDVKM. The CDR3 is made up of 15 amino acids. The CDR3 region is CASSLRNAGNYGCTF. The DNA of the CDR3 is TGTGCCAGCAGTTTAAGGAACGCAGGGAACTATGGCTGCACCTTC.

On this clonotype: Given a much more abundant clone one base away, this may be a read error. A read error is likely, as this CDR3 ends without the conserved phenylalanine or tryptophan. This chain connects TRBV5-5 to TRBJ1-5; D is unresolved. Trimming cost V 3 bases and J 5 bases, with 12 bases left between them. CDR3 size: 14 residues. Per germline, CDR1 SGHKS and CDR2 YYEKEE (reference sequence). CDR3 sequence: CASSSMDSDQPQHL. The CDR3 bases are TGTGCCAGCAGCTCGATGGACTCAGATCAGCCCCAGCATTTA.

This clonotype showed up just a few times. The chain carries TRBV5-4 and TRBJ2-5; D perhaps matches TRBD1 (5 bases). Deletions cut 2 bases from V and 5 bases from J, with 19 bases between. There are 16 residues in the CDR3. CDR1 and CDR2 from the germline V gene are SGHNT and YYREEE (reference sequence). The CDR3 coding sequence is TGTGCCAGCAGCTTAGGCTTAACAGGTGGTGGGGAGACCCAGTACTTC. This gives the protein CASSLGLTGGGETQYF.

In its sample, this clonotype ranks as medium-sized. The chain couples TRBV6-2 or TRBV6-3 to TRBJ2-3; D may be TRBD1 or TRBD2 (5 bases each). The length of the CDR3 is 17 residues. The germline gives CDR1 MNHEY, CDR2 SVGEGT. Deletions cut 6 bases from V and 0 bases from J, with 19 bases between. CDR3: CASSRGVVLTSTDTQYF. The CDR3 nucleotides read TGTGCCAGCAGCCGAGGGGTGGTGCTGACTAGCACAGATACGCAGTATTTT.

This clonotype came up once. J is TRBJ2-2 and V is TRBV19, with a weak D call TRBD1 (5 bases). CDR3 size: 12 residues. Trimming took 10 bases from V and 3 from J, leaving 9 bases between them. Per the germline V gene, CDR1 is LNHDA and CDR2 is SQIVND (reference sequence). The CDR3 DNA reads as TGTGCCATAGGCAGGGACACCGGGGAGCTGTTTTTT. Its protein product is CAIGRDTGELFF.

In regard to this clonotype: A much more abundant neighbour one base away suggests this may be a read error. The rearrangement joins TRBV7-2 to TRBJ2-3, with D uncertain. Germline V lookup: CDR1 SGHTA, CDR2 FQGNSA. The CDR3 extends over 16 amino acids. DNA of the CDR3: TGTGCCAGCAGCTCCGGCGAGAGAGGTTACACAGATACGCGGTATTTT. Translated: CASSSGERGYTDTRYF.

This clonotype has more than one count but fewer than ten. The V and J genes are TRBV7-2 and TRBJ1-1, with a weak D call TRBD1 (5 bases). Trimming removed 5 bases at V and 3 bases at J, with 13 bases between. The CDR3 contains 14 residues. Germline-derived CDR1 and CDR2 are SGHTA and FQGNSA. CDR3 loop: CASSLQVGYTEAFF. DNA for the CDR3: TGTGCCAGCAGCCTACAGGTGGGGTACACTGAAGCTTTCTTT.

This clonotype was observed at least ten times. CDR3 residues: CASSFAGAFSNQPQHF. The DNA of the CDR3 is TGTGCCAGCAGTTTCGCAGGGGCGTTTAGCAATCAGCCCCAGCATTTT. V and J are TRBV28 and TRBJ1-5, with a possible D match to TRBD1 (6 bases). Looked up from germline, CDR1 is MDHEN and CDR2 is SYDVKM. With 3 bases removed from V and 0 bases from J, the gap between germline ends came to 12 bases. This CDR3 is built from 16 residues.

The CDR3 is CASSLSVDEQYF. DNA for the CDR3: TGTGCCAGCAGCTTAAGTGTCGACGAGCAGTACTTC. The chain links TRBV7-2 to TRBJ2-7; D remains ambiguous. V was clipped by 2 bases and J by 5 bases, with 7 bases between them. The CDR3 extends over 12 amino acids. CDR1 and CDR2 (germline): SGHTA, FQGNSA.

The rearrangement joins TRBV29-1 to TRBJ2-7; the D is unclear. Germline CDR1 is SQVTM and CDR2 is ANQGSEA. With 4 bases removed from V and 6 bases from J, the gap between germline ends came to 16 bases. The CDR3 covers 13 residues. The CDR3 DNA is TGCAGCGTTGGTGGCCCACCACTTACCGAGCAGTACGTC. This codes for CSVGGPPLTEQYV.